The present TCR beta chain was sequenced within a study of lymphopenia after photon versus proton radiotherapy. A word on this clone: The target antigen is unknown.

Study-wide results and limits: Better survival with proton therapy was suggested as possible, not demonstrated.

The repertoire was sequenced with immunoSEQ multiplex PCR; TCRdb's copy has only in-frame clones and lacks some. The table shows some 55,000 clones, with roughly 86% occurring only once. The sample here was peripheral blood, taken from a patient treated with photon-based radiotherapy. The clonotype was recovered from a man in his forties with gastric cancer.

CDR3 in DNA: TGTGCCAGCAGCTTAGCGGGGGGGCAGTACAATGAGCAGTTCTTC. This gives the protein CASSLAGGQYNEQFF. This chain connects TRBV7-2 to TRBJ2-1; TRBD2 might be the D (7 bases). Germline V lookup: CDR1 SGHTA, CDR2 FQGNSA. The V end lost 0 bases, the J end lost 4 bases, and 10 bases lay between the germline ends. This CDR3 contains 15 residues.